A selection of T cell receptor beta chains follows, all from one sample in a study of blood T cell repertoires in COVID-19. Assay: immunoSEQ multiplex PCR; the TCRdb copy retains only in-frame clones and omits some. The data show 310,000 or so clones, 87% seen once. What was sequenced was PBMCs or T cells enriched from blood (not recorded which). Receptors originate from a woman between 18 and 29 years old who had recovered from COVID-19. Both conserved end residues are part of each CDR3. A D gene is named only where the DNA matches it firmly. Rows give clone size only sometimes, using once, few, many, or a class for an expanded clone.

j_call: TRBJ1-3; d_call: -; clone_size: -; v_call: TRBV5-6; cdr3_aa: CASSTGGSGNTIYF; cdr3_nt: TGTGCCAGCAGCACGGGGGGCTCTGGAAACACCATATATTTT
j_call: TRBJ2-5; d_call: TRBD2; clone_size: -; v_call: TRBV12-3/TRBV12-4; cdr3_aa: CASSRGGEETQYF; cdr3_nt: TGTGCCAGCAGCCGCGGGGGAGAAGAGACCCAGTACTTC
j_call: TRBJ1-2; d_call: -; clone_size: -; v_call: TRBV4-3; cdr3_aa: CASSPTGAELRLYGYTF; cdr3_nt: TGCGCCAGCAGCCCTACTGGGGCCGAGTTGAGGTTATATGGCTACACCTTC
j_call: TRBJ1-2; d_call: -; clone_size: few; v_call: TRBV2; cdr3_aa: CASSDRVNYGYTF; cdr3_nt: TGTGCCAGCAGTGACAGGGTTAACTATGGCTACACCTTC
j_call: TRBJ1-6; d_call: -; clone_size: -; v_call: TRBV9; cdr3_aa: CASSPRTQGPYYNSPLHF; cdr3_nt: TGTGCCAGCAGCCCAAGGACACAGGGACCTTACTATAATTCACCCCTCCACTTT
j_call: TRBJ2-2; d_call: -; clone_size: -; v_call: TRBV11-3; cdr3_aa: CASSLGQVSNTGELFF; cdr3_nt: TGTGCCAGCAGCTTAGGACAGGTATCGAACACCGGGGAGCTGTTTTTT
j_call: TRBJ1-1; d_call: -; clone_size: -; v_call: TRBV25-1; cdr3_aa: CASSEWEGGDTEAFF; cdr3_nt: TGTGCCAGCAGTGAATGGGAGGGCGGGGACACTGAAGCTTTCTTT
j_call: TRBJ2-7; d_call: TRBD2; clone_size: -; v_call: TRBV6-5; cdr3_aa: CASREGAGASYEQYF; cdr3_nt: TGTGCCAGCAGGGAGGGAGCGGGGGCATCCTACGAGCAGTACTTC
j_call: TRBJ1-1; d_call: TRBD1; clone_size: -; v_call: TRBV5-6; cdr3_aa: CASSLMGRDRSTEAFF; cdr3_nt: TGTGCCAGCAGCTTGATGGGACGGGACAGGAGCACTGAAGCTTTCTTT
j_call: TRBJ1-1; d_call: -; clone_size: -; v_call: TRBV4-3; cdr3_aa: CASRHGAGLVNTEAFF; cdr3_nt: TGCGCCAGCAGACACGGGGCGGGGTTGGTGAACACTGAAGCTTTCTTT
j_call: TRBJ1-4; d_call: TRBD1; clone_size: -; v_call: TRBV29-1; cdr3_aa: CSVETGTGDEKLFF; cdr3_nt: TGCAGCGTGGAAACCGGGACAGGGGATGAAAAACTGTTTTTT
j_call: TRBJ1-1; d_call: TRBD1; clone_size: -; v_call: TRBV7-2; cdr3_aa: CASSLRQGALAFF; cdr3_nt: TGTGCCAGCAGCTTAAGACAGGGGGCTCTCGCTTTCTTT